This passage covers 15 T cell receptor beta chains from one sample sequenced in a study of shared clonotypes between healthy human individuals. The assay was immunoSEQ multiplex PCR, and TCRdb's table has in-frame clones only and misses some. The table shows around 1.4 million clones, with approximately 98.5% occurring only once. Sample: naive CD4+ T cells sorted from blood. Subset reported: CD45RA+ positively selected. These receptors were collected from a man aged 25-45 years in good health.

With respect to this clone: This CDR3 is also generated by other DNA sequences in the sample. The J gene is TRBJ1-1, the V gene TRBV9; D call uncertain. The V gene's germline CDR1 is SGDLS and CDR2 YYNGEE. V lost 0 bases and J 1 base, leaving 7 bases between the germline ends. CDR3 length: 14 residues. CDR3 coding DNA: TGTGCCAGCAGCGTAGGCCCCGAGAACACTGAAGCTTTCTTT. It is translated as CASSVGPENTEAFF.

The chain couples TRBV19 to TRBJ2-1; either TRBD1 or TRBD2 may fit D (5 bases each). From germline, CDR1 is LNHDA and CDR2 SQIVND (reference sequence). V lost 4 bases and J 0 bases, leaving 13 bases between the germline ends. The CDR3 runs to 16 residues. The CDR3 coding sequence is TGTGCCAGTAGTACCGGGACCACAAGCTCCTACAATGAGCAGTTCTTC. This translates into CASSTGTTSSYNEQFF.

The chain has TRBV6-5 and TRBJ2-7; 8 bases align to TRBD1. CDR1 is MNHEY and CDR2 is SVGAGI in the germline V gene. This CDR3 is 14 amino acids long. V shed 7 bases and J 3 bases; nucleotides not matched to a gene: 8. The CDR3 protein is CASTRGTGNYEQYF. The CDR3 nucleotides are TGTGCCAGCACTCGAGGGACAGGTAACTACGAGCAGTACTTC.

The chain uses TRBV11-3 and TRBJ2-3; D is perhaps TRBD1 (5 bases). Trimming stripped 8 bases from V and 4 bases from J, with 16 bases between. Germline V gene data show CDR1 as SGHNT and CDR2 as YENEEA. The CDR3 contains 14 residues. CDR3 in amino acids: CASRGQGRADTQYF. CDR3 sequence (DNA): TGTGCCAGCCGTGGGCAGGGTAGGGCAGATACGCAGTATTTT.

The chain uses TRBV18 and TRBJ2-1; unclear D gene. Germline CDR1 is KGHSH and CDR2 is LQKENI. The CDR3 loop spans 13 amino acids. Between the trimmed V and J ends, which lost 2 bases and 10 bases, there was a span of 12 bases. The CDR3 bases are TGTGCCAGCTCACCAACAGTGCACGACGAGCAGTTCTTC. Translating gives CASSPTVHDEQFF.

The genes are TRBV6-5 and TRBJ1-5; D is possibly TRBD1 (6 bases). CDR1 MNHEY and CDR2 SVGAGI come from the germline V gene. Deletions cut 3 bases from V and 10 bases from J, with 16 bases between. This CDR3 spans 14 amino acids. DNA for the CDR3: TGTGCCAGCAGTTATGGGGGGCGAGACCTTCCCCAGCATTTT. As protein: CASSYGGRDLPQHF.

A remark on this clone: This specimen includes other DNA sequences encoding the same CDR3. The CDR3 is CASSVGPNSYNEQFF. CDR3 DNA: TGTGCCAGCAGCGTAGGACCTAACTCCTACAATGAGCAGTTCTTC. This rearrangement joins TRBV9 to TRBJ2-1; D is unclear. The CDR3 length is 15 residues. The germline gives CDR1 SGDLS, CDR2 YYNGEE. V lost 0 bases and J 0 bases, leaving 7 bases between the germline ends.

The CDR3 DNA follows: TGTGCCAGCAGCTTAAGTCATGCAAACTATGGCTACACCTTC. Residues: CASSLSHANYGYTF. This sequence joins TRBV11-2 and TRBJ1-2; the D is unclear. Germline V gene sequence: CDR1 SGHAT, CDR2 FQNNGV. The V end was cut by 2 bases, the J end by 2 bases, with 9 bases between. There are 14 residues in the CDR3. The complete variable domain, with remaining parts taken from reference TRBV11-2 and TRBJ1-2, reads EAGVAQSPRYKIIEKRQSVAFWCNPISGHATLYWYQQILGQGPKLLIQFQNNGVVDDSQLPKDRFSAERLKGVDSTLKIQPAKLEDSAVYLCASSLSHANYGYTFGSGTRLTVV.

The V call is TRBV10-1, the J call TRBJ2-3; the match to TRBD2 covers 9 bases. Germline lookup yields CDR1 WNHNN and CDR2 SYGVQD (reference sequence). Unmatched junction bases numbered 7, after V lost 6 bases and J lost 3 bases. CDR3 length: 15 residues. The CDR3 spells CASSDPTSGTDTQYF. The CDR3 region has the DNA TGCGCCAGCAGCGACCCGACTAGCGGTACAGATACGCAGTATTTT.

The genes are TRBV11-2 and TRBJ2-2; TRBD2 matches at 7 bases. The V gene's germline CDR1 is SGHAT and CDR2 FQNNGV. This CDR3 spans 17 amino acids. V gave up 5 bases and J gave up 6 bases; unmatched junction bases: 15. The CDR3 is CASSPNGGRGGSGELFF. In DNA, the CDR3 is TGTGCCAGCAGCCCGAACGGGGGGAGGGGAGGTTCCGGGGAGCTGTTTTTT.

The rearrangement joins TRBV11-2 to TRBJ2-6; D is possibly TRBD1 or TRBD2 (5 bases each). Germline V gene lookup returns CDR1 SGHAT and CDR2 FQNNGV. This CDR3 is built from 18 residues. V lost 5 bases and J 0 bases, leaving 17 bases between the germline ends. The CDR3 region is CASSTPGTLISGANVLTF. For the CDR3, the DNA is TGTGCCAGCAGCACGCCAGGGACCCTAATCTCTGGGGCCAACGTCCTGACTTTC.

V gene TRBV5-1 combines with J gene TRBJ2-1; possibly TRBD2 for D (6 bases). The germline V and J ends were trimmed by 3 bases and 0 bases, with 10 bases remaining between them. CDR1 and CDR2 (germline): SGHRS, YFSETQ. The CDR3 totals 15 residues. The CDR3 DNA reads as TGCGCCAGCAGCTCGGGACTTCGCTCCTACAATGAGCAGTTCTTC. It codes for CASSSGLRSYNEQFF.

This chain uses TRBV10-3 with TRBJ2-1, with TRBD2 identical over 8 bases. Germline loops: CDR1 ENHRY, CDR2 SYGVKD. The length of the CDR3 is 17 residues. Losses at the gene ends were 2 bases for V and 0 bases for J; bases not matched to a gene: 6. This CDR3 is CAISERGSGSSYNEQFF. In nucleotides, the CDR3 is TGTGCCATCAGTGAGCGGGGAAGCGGGAGCTCCTACAATGAGCAGTTCTTC.

The chain couples TRBV5-5 to TRBJ2-3; 7 bases agree with TRBD1. In germline, CDR1 is SGHKS, CDR2 YYEKEE (reference sequence). The CDR3 loop spans 14 amino acids. Trimming cost V 6 bases and J 3 bases; bases outside gene matches: 7. CDR3 DNA sequence: TGTGCCAGCACCGACAGGGTGATAACAGATACGCAGTATTTT. Its translation: CASTDRVITDTQYF.

A word on this clone: Other DNA sequences in the sample encode the same CDR3. The V and J genes are TRBV19 and TRBJ1-2; tentatively, D is TRBD1 (5 bases). There are 13 residues in the CDR3. Trimming cost V 3 bases and J 3 bases, with 8 bases left between them. The germline gives CDR1 LNHDA, CDR2 SQIVND (reference sequence). Here the CDR3 reads CASSIGTDYGYTF. CDR3 nucleotides: TGTGCCAGTAGTATCGGGACCGACTATGGCTACACCTTC.